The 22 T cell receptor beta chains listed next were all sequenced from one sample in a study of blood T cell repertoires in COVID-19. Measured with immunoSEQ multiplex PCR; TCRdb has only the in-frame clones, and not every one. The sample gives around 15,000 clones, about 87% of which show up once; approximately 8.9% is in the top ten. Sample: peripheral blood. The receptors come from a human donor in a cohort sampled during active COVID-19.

CDR3 coding DNA: TGTGCCATCAGGGCCGGAGGGGACACTGAAGCTTTCTTT. Translated: CAIRAGGDTEAFF. The V gene is TRBV10-3, the J gene TRBJ1-1; a possible D gene is TRBD1 (5 bases). Trimming cost V 6 bases and J 3 bases, with 11 bases left between them. In germline, CDR1 is ENHRY, CDR2 SYGVKD. The CDR3 sequence is 13 residues long.

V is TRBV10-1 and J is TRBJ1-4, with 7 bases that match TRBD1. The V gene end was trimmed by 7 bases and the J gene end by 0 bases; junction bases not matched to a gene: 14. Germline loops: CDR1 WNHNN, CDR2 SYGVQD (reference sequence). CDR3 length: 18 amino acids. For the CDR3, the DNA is TGCGCCAGCAATCTACAGGGGATTAGTACGGCAACTAATGAAAAACTGTTTTTT. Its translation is CASNLQGISTATNEKLFF.

The CDR3 spells CASSLATNTDTQYF. The CDR3 nucleotides are TGTGCCAGCAGCTTAGCGACTAACACAGATACGCAGTATTTT. J is TRBJ2-3 and V is TRBV7-2; TRBD2 might be the D (5 bases). Germline V gives CDR1 SGHTA, CDR2 FQGNSA. V lost 0 bases, J lost 2 bases, and 6 bases lay in between. The CDR3 is 14 residues long. The full variable domain, in which reference TRBV7-2 and TRBJ2-3 provide the parts outside the CDR3, is GAGVSQSPSNKVTEKGKDVELRCDPISGHTALYWYRQSLGQGLEFLIYFQGNSAPDKSGLPSDRFSAERTGGSVSTLTIQRTQQEDSAVYLCASSLATNTDTQYFGPGTRLTVL.

In nucleotides, the CDR3 is TGTGCCAGCAGTTACTCACCACACCTCCAAGAGACCCAGTACTTC. This encodes CASSYSPHLQETQYF. The chain couples TRBV6-5 to TRBJ2-5; no reliable D call. Per the germline V gene, CDR1 is MNHEY and CDR2 is SVGAGI. The CDR3 length is 15 residues. V was trimmed by 0 bases and J by 1 base, leaving 9 bases between them.

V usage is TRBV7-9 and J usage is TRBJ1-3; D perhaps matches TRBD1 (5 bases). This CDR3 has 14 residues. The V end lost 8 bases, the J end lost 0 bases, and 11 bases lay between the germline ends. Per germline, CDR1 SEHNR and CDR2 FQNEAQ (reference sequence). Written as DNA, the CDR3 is TGTGCCAGCGGGGGGTCGAGCTCTGGAAACACCATATATTTT. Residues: CASGGSSSGNTIYF.

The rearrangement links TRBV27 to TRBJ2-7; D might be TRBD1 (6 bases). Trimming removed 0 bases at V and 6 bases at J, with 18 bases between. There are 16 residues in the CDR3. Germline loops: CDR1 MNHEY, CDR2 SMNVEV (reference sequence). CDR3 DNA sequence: TGTGCCAGCAGTTTATCGGGGGCGACCGTTTTGGGCGAGCAGTACTTC. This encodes CASSLSGATVLGEQYF.

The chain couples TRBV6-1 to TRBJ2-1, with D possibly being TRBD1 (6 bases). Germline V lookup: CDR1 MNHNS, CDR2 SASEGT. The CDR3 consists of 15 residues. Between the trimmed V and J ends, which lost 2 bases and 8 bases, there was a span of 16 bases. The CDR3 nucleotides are TGTGCCAGCAGTGAAATGGGAGCAGGGGTTTATGAGCAGTTCTTC. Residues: CASSEMGAGVYEQFF.

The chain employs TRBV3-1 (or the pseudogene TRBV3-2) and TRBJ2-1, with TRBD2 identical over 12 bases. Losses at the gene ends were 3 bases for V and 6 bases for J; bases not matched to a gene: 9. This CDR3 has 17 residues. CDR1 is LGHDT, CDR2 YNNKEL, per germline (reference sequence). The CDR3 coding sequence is TGTGCCAGCAGCCACCATCGGACTAGCGGGACTACCAATGAGCAGTTCTTC. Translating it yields CASSHHRTSGTTNEQFF.

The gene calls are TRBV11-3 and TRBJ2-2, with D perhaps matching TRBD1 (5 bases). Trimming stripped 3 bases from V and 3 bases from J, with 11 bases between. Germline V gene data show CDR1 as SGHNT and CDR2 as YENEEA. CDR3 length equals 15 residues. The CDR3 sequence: CASSFVQGHTGELFF. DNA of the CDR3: TGTGCCAGCAGCTTCGTTCAGGGTCACACCGGGGAGCTGTTTTTT.

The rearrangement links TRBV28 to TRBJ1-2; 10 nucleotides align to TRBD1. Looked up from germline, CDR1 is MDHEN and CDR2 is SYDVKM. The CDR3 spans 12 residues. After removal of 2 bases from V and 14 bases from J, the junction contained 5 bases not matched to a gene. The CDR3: CASSLGTGVETF. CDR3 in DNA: TGTGCCAGCAGTTTAGGGACAGGGGTTGAAACCTTC.

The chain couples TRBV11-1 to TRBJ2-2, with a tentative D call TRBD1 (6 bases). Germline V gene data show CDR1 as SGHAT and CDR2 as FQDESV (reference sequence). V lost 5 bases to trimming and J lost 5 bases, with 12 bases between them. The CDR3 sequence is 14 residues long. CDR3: CASSTRTGTGELFF. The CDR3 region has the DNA TGTGCCAGCAGCACGCGTACAGGGACCGGGGAGCTGTTTTTT.

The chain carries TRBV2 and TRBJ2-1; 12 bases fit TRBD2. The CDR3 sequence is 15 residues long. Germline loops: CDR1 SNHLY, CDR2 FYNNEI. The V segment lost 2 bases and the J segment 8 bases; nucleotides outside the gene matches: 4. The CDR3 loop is CASSESSGRAYEQFF. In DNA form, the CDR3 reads TGTGCCAGCAGTGAATCTAGCGGGAGGGCATATGAGCAGTTCTTC.

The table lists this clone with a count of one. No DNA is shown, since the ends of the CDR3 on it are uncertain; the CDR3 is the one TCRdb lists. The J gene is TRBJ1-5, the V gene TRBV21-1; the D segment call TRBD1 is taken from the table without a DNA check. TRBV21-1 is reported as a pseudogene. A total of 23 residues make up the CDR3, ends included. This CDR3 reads CASTLTGGDVAQGAREGNQPQHF.

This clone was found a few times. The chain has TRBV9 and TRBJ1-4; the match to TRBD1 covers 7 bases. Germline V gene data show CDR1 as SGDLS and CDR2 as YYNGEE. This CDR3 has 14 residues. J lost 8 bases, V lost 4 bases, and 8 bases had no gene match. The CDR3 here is CASSSGQPGEKLFF. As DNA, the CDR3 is TGTGCCAGCAGCTCGGGACAGCCGGGGGAAAAACTGTTTTTT.

CDR3 sequence: CAISQANTEAFF. In nucleotides, the CDR3 is TGTGCCATCAGCCAGGCTAACACTGAAGCTTTCTTT. V and J are TRBV10-3 and TRBJ1-1; D is uncertain. Trimming removed 6 bases at V and 2 bases at J, with 7 bases between. The CDR3 consists of 12 residues. Per germline, CDR1 ENHRY and CDR2 SYGVKD.

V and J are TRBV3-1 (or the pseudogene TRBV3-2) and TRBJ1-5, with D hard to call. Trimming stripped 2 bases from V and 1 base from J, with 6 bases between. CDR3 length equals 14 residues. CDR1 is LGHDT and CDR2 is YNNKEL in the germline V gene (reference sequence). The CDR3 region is CASSQQYSNQPQHF. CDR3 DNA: TGTGCCAGCAGCCAACAGTACAGCAATCAGCCCCAGCATTTT.

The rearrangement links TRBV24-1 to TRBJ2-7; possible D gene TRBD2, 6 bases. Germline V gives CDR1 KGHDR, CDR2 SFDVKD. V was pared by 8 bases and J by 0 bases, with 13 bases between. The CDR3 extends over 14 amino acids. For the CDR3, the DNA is TGTGCCACCAATCGGACTACAATCTCCTACGAGCAGTACTTC. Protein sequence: CATNRTTISYEQYF.

The CDR3 here is CASSGISSGSSYEQFF. The DNA for the CDR3 is TGTGCCAGCAGCGGAATTTCTAGCGGGAGTAGCTATGAGCAGTTCTTC. This chain joins TRBV13 and TRBJ2-1; 10 bases line up with TRBD2. The V and J ends lost 5 bases and 8 bases, in that order; junction bases with no gene match: 12. Looked up from germline, CDR1 is PRHDT and CDR2 is FYEKMQ (reference sequence). The CDR3 is 16 amino acids. Filled out from reference TRBV13 and TRBJ2-1, the complete variable domain reads AAGVIQSPRHLIKEKRETATLKCYPIPRHDTVYWYQQGPGQDPQFLISFYEKMQSDKGSIPDRFSAQQFSDYHSELNMSSLELGDSALYFCASSGISSGSSYEQFFGPGTRLTVL.

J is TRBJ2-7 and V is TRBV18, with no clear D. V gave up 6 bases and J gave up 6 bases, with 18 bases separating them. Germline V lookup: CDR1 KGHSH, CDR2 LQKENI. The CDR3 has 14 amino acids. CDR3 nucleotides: TGTGCCAGCTCGTCGGTCGGGTCACTGGGCGAGCAGTACTTC. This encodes CASSSVGSLGEQYF.

Written as DNA, the CDR3 is TGTGCCAGCAGCTTACCTAGCGCCCTCTACGAGCAGTACTTC. Translation gives CASSLPSALYEQYF. The chain has TRBV11-2 and TRBJ2-7, with a tentative D call TRBD2 (6 bases). Germline values: CDR1 SGHAT, CDR2 FQNNGV. The CDR3 sequence is 14 residues long. V was shortened by 2 bases and J by 3 bases, with 11 bases between the two germline ends.

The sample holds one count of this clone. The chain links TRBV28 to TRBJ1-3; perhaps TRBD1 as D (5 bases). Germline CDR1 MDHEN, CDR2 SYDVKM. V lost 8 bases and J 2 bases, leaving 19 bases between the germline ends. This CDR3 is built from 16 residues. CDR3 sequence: CASAMPGYIAGNTIYF. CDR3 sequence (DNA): TGTGCCAGCGCGATGCCAGGGTACATCGCTGGAAACACCATATATTTT.

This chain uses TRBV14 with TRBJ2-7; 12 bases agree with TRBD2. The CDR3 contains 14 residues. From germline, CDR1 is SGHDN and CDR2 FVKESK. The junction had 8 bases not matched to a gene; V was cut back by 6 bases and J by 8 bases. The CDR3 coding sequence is TGTGCCAGCAGGGCTAGCGGGAGGGCCTTCAAGCAGTACTTC. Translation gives CASRASGRAFKQYF.